This entry features one T cell receptor beta chain sequence. This sample stems from a study of blood T cell repertoires in COVID-19. Study context: Both acute and convalescent COVID-19 samples were obtained from the United States, Italy and Spain. PBMCs, B-cell-depleted T cells, or T cells provided the cDNA or gDNA that made up the material.

Original data processing: It was from reference gene primer amplification that nucleated cell counts were estimated. TCRdb's copy holds only in-frame clones and misses some; the assay was immunoSEQ multiplex PCR. V, J and clone size are taken as reported in that table, and D and trimming were inferred from the DNA itself. The table shows more than 200,000 clones, with about 83% occurring only once. The CDR3 is 15 amino acids. In germline, CDR1 is KGHDR, CDR2 SFDVKD. V gave up 9 bases and J gave up 1 base, with 14 bases separating them. This clonotype was obtained from a man between 40 and 49 years old with active or convalescent COVID-19. The V and J genes are TRBV24-1 and TRBJ2-2; D possibly corresponds to TRBD1 (5 bases). Sequencing used peripheral blood. The CDR3 nucleotides read TGTGCCACCTCCGGACCAGGGCAGAACACCGGGGAGCTGTTTTTT. This gives the protein CATSGPGQNTGELFF.